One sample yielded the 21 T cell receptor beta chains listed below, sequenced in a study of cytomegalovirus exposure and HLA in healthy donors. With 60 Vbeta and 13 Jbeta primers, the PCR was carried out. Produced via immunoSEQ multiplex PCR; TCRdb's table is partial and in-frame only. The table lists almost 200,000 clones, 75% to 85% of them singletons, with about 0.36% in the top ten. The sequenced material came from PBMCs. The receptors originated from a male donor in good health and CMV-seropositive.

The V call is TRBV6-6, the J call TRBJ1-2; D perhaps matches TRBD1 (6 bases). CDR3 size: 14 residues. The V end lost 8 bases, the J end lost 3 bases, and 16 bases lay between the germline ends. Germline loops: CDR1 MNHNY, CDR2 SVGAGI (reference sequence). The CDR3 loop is CASRGGAGYYGYTF. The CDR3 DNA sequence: TGTGCCAGCCGAGGGGGGGCGGGATACTATGGCTACACCTTC.

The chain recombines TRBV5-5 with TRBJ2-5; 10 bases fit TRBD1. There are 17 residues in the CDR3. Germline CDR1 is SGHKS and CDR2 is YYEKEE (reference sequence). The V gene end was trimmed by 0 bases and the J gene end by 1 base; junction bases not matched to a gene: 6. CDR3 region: CASSLDDRGLLQETQYF. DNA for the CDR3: TGTGCCAGCAGCTTGGACGACAGGGGGCTCCTCCAAGAGACCCAGTACTTC.

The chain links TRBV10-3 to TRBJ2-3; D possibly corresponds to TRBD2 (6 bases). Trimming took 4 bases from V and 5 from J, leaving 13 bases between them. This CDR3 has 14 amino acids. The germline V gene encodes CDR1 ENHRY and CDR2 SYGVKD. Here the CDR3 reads CAISASRDGDTQYF. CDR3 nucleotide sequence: TGTGCCATCAGTGCCTCGCGGGACGGAGATACGCAGTATTTT.

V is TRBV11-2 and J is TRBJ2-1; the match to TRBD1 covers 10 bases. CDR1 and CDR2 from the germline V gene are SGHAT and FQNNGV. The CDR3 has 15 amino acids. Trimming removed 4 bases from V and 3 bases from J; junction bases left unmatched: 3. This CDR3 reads CASSSDRGSYNEQFF. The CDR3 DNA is TGTGCCAGCAGCTCGGACAGGGGGAGCTACAATGAGCAGTTCTTC.

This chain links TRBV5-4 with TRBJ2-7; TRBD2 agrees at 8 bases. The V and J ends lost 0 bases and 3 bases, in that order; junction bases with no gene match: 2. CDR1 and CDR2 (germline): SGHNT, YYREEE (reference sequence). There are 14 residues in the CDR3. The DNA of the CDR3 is TGTGCCAGCAGCTTGGCCGGGACTAGCTACGAGCAGTACTTC. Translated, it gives CASSLAGTSYEQYF.

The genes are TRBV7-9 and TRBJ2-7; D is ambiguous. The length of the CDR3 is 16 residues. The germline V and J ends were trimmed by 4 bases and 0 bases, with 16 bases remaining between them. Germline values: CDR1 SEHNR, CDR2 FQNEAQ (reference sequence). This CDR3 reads CASSSTIRLFSYEQYF. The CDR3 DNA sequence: TGTGCCAGCAGCTCCACGATCCGACTTTTCTCCTACGAGCAGTACTTC. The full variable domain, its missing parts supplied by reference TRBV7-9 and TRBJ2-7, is DTGVSQNPRHKITKRGQNVTFRCDPISEHNRLYWYRQTLGQGPEFLTYFQNEAQLEKSRLLSDRFSAERPKGSFSTLEIQRTEQGDSAMYLCASSSTIRLFSYEQYFGPGTRLTVT.

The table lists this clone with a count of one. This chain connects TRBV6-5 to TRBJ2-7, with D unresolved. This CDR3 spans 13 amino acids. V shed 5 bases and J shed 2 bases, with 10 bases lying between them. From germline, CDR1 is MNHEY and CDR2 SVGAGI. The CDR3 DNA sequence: TGTGCCAGCAGTGTCCATCACACCTACGAGCAGTACTTC. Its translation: CASSVHHTYEQYF.

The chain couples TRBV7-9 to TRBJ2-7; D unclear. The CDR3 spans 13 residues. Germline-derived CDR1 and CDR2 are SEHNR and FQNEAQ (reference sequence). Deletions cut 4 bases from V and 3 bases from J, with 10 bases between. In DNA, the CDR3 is TGTGCCAGCAGCTCCATGCTGAGCTACGAGCAGTACTTC. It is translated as CASSSMLSYEQYF.

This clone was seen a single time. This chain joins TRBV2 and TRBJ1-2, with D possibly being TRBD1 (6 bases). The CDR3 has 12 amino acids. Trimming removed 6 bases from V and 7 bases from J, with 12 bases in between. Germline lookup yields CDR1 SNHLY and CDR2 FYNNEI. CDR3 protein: CASRTGTSGYTF. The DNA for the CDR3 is TGTGCCAGCAGGACCGGGACAAGTGGCTACACCTTC.

CDR3 sequence reads: CASGASRQVYGYTF. CDR3 bases: TGTGCCAGCGGCGCCAGCAGGCAGGTCTATGGCTACACCTTC. The chain is built from TRBV2 and TRBJ1-2, with D unresolved. V was pared by 8 bases and J by 4 bases, with 17 bases between. The CDR3 consists of 14 residues. Germline assignment: CDR1 SNHLY and CDR2 FYNNEI.

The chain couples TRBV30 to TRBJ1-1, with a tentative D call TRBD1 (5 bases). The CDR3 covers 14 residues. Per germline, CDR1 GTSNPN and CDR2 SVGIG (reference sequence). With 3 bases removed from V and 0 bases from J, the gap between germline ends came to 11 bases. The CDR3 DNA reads TGTGCCTGGAGCACCGGACAAGTGAACACTGAAGCTTTCTTT. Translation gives CAWSTGQVNTEAFF.

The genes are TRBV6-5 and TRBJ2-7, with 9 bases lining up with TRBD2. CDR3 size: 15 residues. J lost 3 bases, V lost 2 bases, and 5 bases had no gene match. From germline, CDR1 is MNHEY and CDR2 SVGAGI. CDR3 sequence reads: CASSYGAGGHYEQYF. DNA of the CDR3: TGTGCCAGCAGTTACGGAGCGGGGGGCCACTACGAGCAGTACTTC.

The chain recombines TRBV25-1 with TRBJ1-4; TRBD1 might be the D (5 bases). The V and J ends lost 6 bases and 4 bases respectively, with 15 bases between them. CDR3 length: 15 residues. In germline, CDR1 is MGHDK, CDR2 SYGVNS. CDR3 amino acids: CASSPLTGLNEKLFF. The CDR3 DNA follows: TGTGCCAGCAGCCCCCTTACAGGTCTTAATGAAAAACTGTTTTTT. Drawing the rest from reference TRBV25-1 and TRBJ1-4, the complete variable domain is EADIYQTPRYLVIGTGKKITLECSQTMGHDKMYWYQQDPGMELHLIHYSYGVNSTEKGDLSSESTVSRIRTEHFPLTLESARPSHTSQYLCASSPLTGLNEKLFFGSGTQLSVL.

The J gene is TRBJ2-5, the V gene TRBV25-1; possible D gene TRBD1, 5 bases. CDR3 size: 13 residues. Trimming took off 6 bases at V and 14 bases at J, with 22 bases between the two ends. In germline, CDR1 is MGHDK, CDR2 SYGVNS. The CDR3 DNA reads TGTGCCAGCAGGATAGACAGATACTCCCGTGTCTACTTC. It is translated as CASRIDRYSRVYF. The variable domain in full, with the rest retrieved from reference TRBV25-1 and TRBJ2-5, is EADIYQTPRYLVIGTGKKITLECSQTMGHDKMYWYQQDPGMELHLIHYSYGVNSTEKGDLSSESTVSRIRTEHFPLTLESARPSHTSQYLCASRIDRYSRVYFGPGTRLLVL.

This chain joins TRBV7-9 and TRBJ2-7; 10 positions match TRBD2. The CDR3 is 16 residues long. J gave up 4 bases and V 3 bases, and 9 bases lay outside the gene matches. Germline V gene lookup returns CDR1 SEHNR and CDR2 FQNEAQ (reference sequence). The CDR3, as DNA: TGTGCCAGCAGCTTCAAAGGGGCTAGCGGGGGTTACGAGCAGTACTTC. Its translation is CASSFKGASGGYEQYF.

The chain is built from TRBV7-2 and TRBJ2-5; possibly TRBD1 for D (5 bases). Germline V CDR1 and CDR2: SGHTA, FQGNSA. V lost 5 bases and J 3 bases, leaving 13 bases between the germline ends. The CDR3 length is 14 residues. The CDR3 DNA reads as TGTGCCAGCAGCCTCCTGGGGCTAGAAGAGACCCAGTACTTC. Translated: CASSLLGLEETQYF.

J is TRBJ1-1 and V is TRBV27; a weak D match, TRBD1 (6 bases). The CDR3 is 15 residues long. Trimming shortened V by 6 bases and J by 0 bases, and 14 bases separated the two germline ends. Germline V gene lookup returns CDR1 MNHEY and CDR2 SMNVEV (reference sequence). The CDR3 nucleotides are TGTGCCAGCAGGGCCGGGACACTCATGAACACTGAAGCTTTCTTT. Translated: CASRAGTLMNTEAFF.

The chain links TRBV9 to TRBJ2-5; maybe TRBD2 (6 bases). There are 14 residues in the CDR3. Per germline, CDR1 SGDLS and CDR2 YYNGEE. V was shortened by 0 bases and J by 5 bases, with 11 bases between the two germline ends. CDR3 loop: CASSVEEGRETQYF. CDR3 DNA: TGTGCCAGCAGCGTAGAGGAGGGCCGGGAGACCCAGTACTTC.

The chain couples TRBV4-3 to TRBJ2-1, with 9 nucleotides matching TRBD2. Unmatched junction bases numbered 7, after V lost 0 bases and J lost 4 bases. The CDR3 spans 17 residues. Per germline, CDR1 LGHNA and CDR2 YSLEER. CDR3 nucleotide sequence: TGCGCCAGCAGCCAAGAGAATAAAGCGGGAGGTTACAATGAGCAGTTCTTC. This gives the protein CASSQENKAGGYNEQFF.

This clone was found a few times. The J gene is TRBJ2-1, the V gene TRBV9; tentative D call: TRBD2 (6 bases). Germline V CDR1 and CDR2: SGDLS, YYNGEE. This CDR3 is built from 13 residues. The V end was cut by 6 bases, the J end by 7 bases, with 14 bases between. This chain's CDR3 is CASTPRGTNEQFF. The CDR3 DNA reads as TGTGCCAGCACCCCTCGGGGGACGAATGAGCAGTTCTTC.

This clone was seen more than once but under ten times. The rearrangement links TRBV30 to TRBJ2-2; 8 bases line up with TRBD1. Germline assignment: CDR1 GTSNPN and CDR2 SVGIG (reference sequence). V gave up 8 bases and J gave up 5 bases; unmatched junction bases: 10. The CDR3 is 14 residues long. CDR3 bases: TGTGCCGGCGCCTCAGGGGGCAGGACCGGGGAGCTGTTTTTT. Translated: CAGASGGRTGELFF.